This T cell receptor (beta chain) was captured by sequencing in a study of CD8 T cells in Susac syndrome. Overall study results and limits: Clonal expansion was absent from the CD4+ T cell repertoires in Susac syndrome.

Notes on this clonotype: No antigen is known for it.

V lost 5 bases and J lost 0, with 11 bases in between. Germline V gene sequence: CDR1 MNHEY, CDR2 SMNVEV (reference sequence). This CDR3 has 16 residues. Negative isolation was applied to CD8+ and CD4+ T cells, and FACS enrichment was applied to TEMRA cells. RNA, at roughly 0.5 to 1 ug, was reverse transcribed with random hexamers. The authors amplified TCR beta CDR3 across 54 Vbeta and 13 Jbeta using immunoSEQ multiplex PCR. TCRdb re-called the immunoSEQ multiplex PCR reads through MiXCR, storing one row per CDR3 protein. The sample lists about 170,000 distinct CDR3 sequences; approximately 95% were seen once.

Specimen: CD4+ T cells from PBMCs. This rearrangement joins TRBV27 to TRBJ2-6; D not certain. This receptor was obtained from a human donor with Susac syndrome. The CDR3 nucleotides are TGTGCCAGCAGTCCGCAAGGGTTCTCTGGGGCCAACGTCCTGACTTTC. Protein product: CASSPQGFSGANVLTF.